These T cell receptor beta chains were read from a single sample in a study of blood T cells in healthy people across ages. TCRdb reanalysed the 5' RACE reads using MiXCR and keeps one entry per CDR3 protein. This sample carries 650,000 to 1,000,000 distinct CDR3 sequences, under 40% of them seen once, and the ten largest clones take 10% to 15%. The sequencing sample was made of blood. These receptors all come from a man aged 18 to 29 in good health. Both conserved end residues are part of each CDR3. Each record gives: CDR3 DNA, CDR3 protein, clone size, V gene, D gene, J gene. A D gene is named only where the DNA matches it firmly. Rows may omit the clone size; those that give it use once, few, many or a size class.

CDR3nt: TGTGCCAGCGGGCGGGGGAGAGCTGAAGCTTTCTTT
CDR3aa: CASGRGRAEAFF
abundance: NA
v_gene: TRBV12-3/TRBV12-4
d_gene: NA
j_gene: TRBJ1-1

CDR3nt: TGCGCCAGCAGCCAAGAATACCAACATACGCAGTATTTT
CDR3aa: CASSQEYQHTQYF
abundance: NA
v_gene: TRBV4-3
d_gene: NA
j_gene: TRBJ2-3

CDR3nt: TGTGCCACCAGCCCGCACCCCCAGCGGCAGGACAATGAGCAGTTCTTC
CDR3aa: CATSPHPQRQDNEQFF
abundance: NA
v_gene: TRBV15
d_gene: NA
j_gene: TRBJ2-1

CDR3nt: TGTGCCAGCTGTAACAGGGATACCTACGAGCAGTACTTC
CDR3aa: CASCNRDTYEQYF
abundance: NA
v_gene: TRBV2
d_gene: NA
j_gene: TRBJ2-7

CDR3nt: TGTGCCAGCAGTTTGAGGGGGGAGGCGACCCAGTACTTC
CDR3aa: CASSLRGEATQYF
abundance: NA
v_gene: TRBV12-3/TRBV12-4
d_gene: NA
j_gene: TRBJ2-5

CDR3nt: TGTGCCAGCAACTCCCGAGGAAGCACAGATACGCAGTATTTT
CDR3aa: CASNSRGSTDTQYF
abundance: NA
v_gene: TRBV9
d_gene: NA
j_gene: TRBJ2-3

CDR3nt: TGTGCCAGCAGCCCCCTAGGGACGGAGTACAATGAGCAGTACTTC
CDR3aa: CASSPLGTEYNEQYF
abundance: few
v_gene: TRBV5-6
d_gene: NA
j_gene: TRBJ2-7

CDR3nt: TGTGCCAGCAGCGTAGGGCAGGACTATGGCTACACCTTC
CDR3aa: CASSVGQDYGYTF
abundance: many
v_gene: TRBV9
d_gene: NA
j_gene: TRBJ1-2

CDR3nt: TGTGCCAGCAGTGATACGGGGGCGCAGGAGACCCAGTACTTC
CDR3aa: CASSDTGAQETQYF
abundance: few
v_gene: TRBV25-1
d_gene: NA
j_gene: TRBJ2-5

CDR3nt: TGCGCCAGCAGCGCGATGCCAGGGGTTAATGAGCAGTTCTTC
CDR3aa: CASSAMPGVNEQFF
abundance: few
v_gene: TRBV4-3
d_gene: NA
j_gene: TRBJ2-1

CDR3nt: TGTGCCAGCAGTTTAAAGGGGGCGTTCTATGGCTACACCTTC
CDR3aa: CASSLKGAFYGYTF
abundance: NA
v_gene: TRBV12-3/TRBV12-4
d_gene: TRBD1
j_gene: TRBJ1-2

CDR3nt: TGTGCCAGCAGTGAGGGACAGGCCAGGGACTATGGCTACACCTTC
CDR3aa: CASSEGQARDYGYTF
abundance: many
v_gene: TRBV2
d_gene: TRBD1
j_gene: TRBJ1-2

CDR3nt: TGTGCCAGTAGTATACCAGGGTTGGCGAGCCTACACCAGCCCCAGCATTTT
CDR3aa: CASSIPGLASLHQPQHF
abundance: few
v_gene: TRBV19
d_gene: NA
j_gene: TRBJ1-5

CDR3nt: TGCGCCAGCAGCCAAGCAGGTTTTAGCACAGATACGCAGTATTTT
CDR3aa: CASSQAGFSTDTQYF
abundance: many
v_gene: TRBV4-1
d_gene: NA
j_gene: TRBJ2-3

CDR3nt: TGTGCCAGCAGCCAACTCCCTCGTCCCGGGACAGGGAGCAATGAGCAGTACTTC
CDR3aa: CASSQLPRPGTGSNEQYF
abundance: NA
v_gene: TRBV4-2
d_gene: TRBD1
j_gene: TRBJ2-7

CDR3nt: TGCGCCAGCAGCAAGGGACAGGGGAGCGGCACTGAAGCTTTCTTT
CDR3aa: CASSKGQGSGTEAFF
abundance: NA
v_gene: TRBV5-1
d_gene: TRBD1
j_gene: TRBJ1-1